A single sample is the source of the 26 T cell receptor beta chains below, sequenced in a study of shared T cell receptors in the human thymus. Profiled with immunoSEQ multiplex PCR; TCRdb holds only in-frame clones, not every one. The table has 600,000 to 900,000 clones, 80% to 90% seen once. This sample also belongs to another study, concerning human thymus T cells.

Sequenced material: thymocytes. Receptors were obtained from a girl under two years old with a congenital heart defect.

The chain couples TRBV6-5 to TRBJ2-3; TRBD1 matches at 9 bases. The J segment lost 2 bases and the V segment lost 6 bases, leaving 6 bases of the junction unmatched. Germline lookup yields CDR1 MNHEY and CDR2 SVGAGI. CDR3 length: 15 residues. CDR3 region: CASRPGQGDTDTQYF. CDR3 nucleotide sequence: TGTGCCAGCAGGCCGGGACAGGGCGACACAGATACGCAGTATTTT.

This clone was seen just once. The CDR3 region has the DNA TGTGCCAGCAGCTCGTTCCGGGACAGACGATATCCCTCTGGGGCCAACGTCCTGACTTTC. The encoded protein is CASSSFRDRRYPSGANVLTF. The chain carries TRBV13 and TRBJ2-6; 7 bases line up with TRBD1. The trim removed 4 bases at V and 0 bases at J, leaving 15 bases unmatched. The CDR3 is made up of 20 amino acids. CDR1 is PRHDT and CDR2 is FYEKMQ in the germline V gene (reference sequence).

As regards this clone: A read error may produce the germline difference seen at one junction end. V gene TRBV6-5 combines with J gene TRBJ2-5, with D maybe TRBD2 (5 bases). The germline CDR1 and CDR2 sequences are MNHEY and SVGAGI. CDR3 length equals 12 residues. In nucleotides, the CDR3 is TGTGCCAGCAGTGAAGCGGCGGCAGCCCCTAACTTC. It encodes CASSEAAAAPNF.

This clone appeared a few times. For the CDR3, the DNA is TGCAGCGCTGGGGACAGGGGTGAAGCTTTCTTT. It codes for CSAGDRGEAFF. The genes are TRBV29-1 and TRBJ1-1; 10 positions match TRBD1. This CDR3 comprises 11 residues. Per the germline V gene, CDR1 is SQVTM and CDR2 is ANQGSEA. Trimming removed 7 bases from V and 7 bases from J; junction bases left unmatched: 3.

V gene TRBV9 combines with J gene TRBJ1-1; 8 nucleotides match TRBD1. The CDR3 spans 20 residues. Germline V gene data show CDR1 as SGDLS and CDR2 as YYNGEE. J lost 1 base, V lost 0 bases, and 17 bases had no gene match. The CDR3 nucleotides read TGTGCCAGCAGCGTAGAGTCAGGGCTGGGGACAGGCCGCAAGAACACTGAAGCTTTCTTT. Its protein is CASSVESGLGTGRKNTEAFF.

In this sample, this clone turned up once. The chain couples TRBV25-1 to TRBJ1-1, with D unresolved. Trimming cost V 5 bases and J 1 base, with 8 bases left between them. The CDR3 has 13 residues. Germline assignment: CDR1 MGHDK and CDR2 SYGVNS. CDR3 residues: CASSRSGNTEAFF. The CDR3 coding sequence is TGTGCCAGCAGTCGTTCAGGGAACACTGAAGCTTTCTTT.

The chain has TRBV7-9 and TRBJ1-2; D is undetermined. The V gene's germline CDR1 is SEHNR and CDR2 FQNEAQ (reference sequence). The CDR3 is 16 amino acids. V shed 4 bases and J shed 4 bases, with 19 bases lying between them. In DNA, the CDR3 is TGTGCCAGCAGCTACGAATGTCTACAAAAGCGCTATGGCTACACCTTC. Amino acids: CASSYECLQKRYGYTF.

This chain links TRBV28 with TRBJ2-5; weak D call: TRBD2 (5 bases). This CDR3 has 15 residues. The germline V gene has CDR1 MDHEN and CDR2 SYDVKM. The ends were cut back, 6 bases at V and 5 bases at J, with 19 bases in the middle. CDR3 loop: CASRLSSRVGETQYF. Here the CDR3 DNA reads TGTGCCAGCAGACTATCCTCGCGGGTGGGGGAGACCCAGTACTTC.

This sequence joins TRBV5-1 and TRBJ2-3, with D possibly matching TRBD2 (5 bases). CDR3 size: 17 residues. CDR1 is SGHRS and CDR2 is YFSETQ in the germline V gene. V gave up 0 bases and J gave up 0 bases, with 14 bases separating them. The CDR3 DNA sequence: TGCGCCAGCAGCTTGGTCGGAGCGGATCATAGCACAGATACGCAGTATTTT. Its protein product is CASSLVGADHSTDTQYF.

This clone was counted between two and nine times. V gene TRBV19 combines with J gene TRBJ1-2, with D possibly TRBD1 on 5 matching bases. The CDR3 sequence is 13 residues long. Germline CDR1 LNHDA, CDR2 SQIVND (reference sequence). Trimming took 5 bases from V and 8 from J, leaving 15 bases between them. CDR3 bases: TGTGCCAGTAGTGGCCGGGGGGAGGTGGGCTACACCTTC. Translated: CASSGRGEVGYTF.

The V call is TRBV2, the J call TRBJ1-5; D may be TRBD1 (6 bases). Germline V gene data show CDR1 as SNHLY and CDR2 as FYNNEI. This CDR3 has 14 amino acids. The V end lost 4 bases, the J end lost 7 bases, and 14 bases lay between the germline ends. CDR3 coding DNA: TGTGCCAGCAGTGCCCCCGCAGGGGCGCAGCCCCAGCATTTT. Its translation is CASSAPAGAQPQHF.

The V gene is TRBV5-1, the J gene TRBJ1-5; 8 nucleotides align to TRBD1. The V segment lost 4 bases and the J segment 7 bases; nucleotides outside the gene matches: 4. CDR3 length: 13 amino acids. CDR1 and CDR2 (germline): SGHRS, YFSETQ. The CDR3 loop reads CASSGTGGQPQHF. Here the CDR3 DNA reads TGCGCCAGCAGCGGTACAGGGGGACAGCCCCAGCATTTT. Supplemented by reference TRBV5-1 and TRBJ1-5, the full variable domain reads KAGVTQTPRYLIKTRGQQVTLSCSPISGHRSVSWYQQTPGQGLQFLFEYFSETQRNKGNFPGRFSGRQFSNSRSEMNVSTLELGDSALYLCASSGTGGQPQHFGDGTRLSIL.

In this sample, this clone turned up a few times. This chain connects TRBV11-2 to TRBJ1-6, with D perhaps TRBD1 (5 bases). The V gene lost 3 bases and the J gene lost 8 bases, with 14 bases spanning the gap. Per the germline V gene, CDR1 is SGHAT and CDR2 is FQNNGV. The CDR3 loop spans 15 amino acids. CDR3 in DNA: TGTGCCAGCAGCTTCGGGGGAAAGGGAGATTCACCCCTCCACTTT. Protein: CASSFGGKGDSPLHF. The variable domain in full, with the rest retrieved from reference TRBV11-2 and TRBJ1-6, is EAGVAQSPRYKIIEKRQSVAFWCNPISGHATLYWYQQILGQGPKLLIQFQNNGVVDDSQLPKDRFSAERLKGVDSTLKIQPAKLEDSAVYLCASSFGGKGDSPLHFGNGTRLTVT.

The V and J genes are TRBV2 and TRBJ1-1; D ambiguous. V was cut by 7 bases and J by 0 bases, with 9 bases left in between. The CDR3 has 13 residues. The germline V gene has CDR1 SNHLY and CDR2 FYNNEI. DNA of the CDR3: TGTGCCAGCAAAAAAGAGCTGAACACTGAAGCTTTCTTT. Its protein product is CASKKELNTEAFF.

This clone was detected a few times. This chain links TRBV5-5 with TRBJ2-3, with 11 bases fitting TRBD2. V shed 0 bases, J shed 5 bases, and the junction held 5 bases outside the gene matches. The CDR3 has 16 residues. Germline CDR1 SGHKS, CDR2 YYEKEE (reference sequence). The CDR3 DNA reads as TGTGCCAGCAGCTTGGCGACTAGCGGGGTAATAGATACGCAGTATTTT. The encoded protein is CASSLATSGVIDTQYF.

This clone was recorded only once. V is TRBV6-6 and J is TRBJ1-1, with D tentatively TRBD1 (5 bases). The CDR3 loop spans 16 amino acids. The V gene lost 0 bases and the J gene lost 1 base, with 12 bases spanning the gap. Germline assignment: CDR1 MNHNY and CDR2 SVGAGI (reference sequence). The CDR3 spells CASSYSGDVENTEAFF. In DNA form, the CDR3 reads TGTGCCAGCAGTTACTCAGGGGATGTGGAGAACACTGAAGCTTTCTTT.

The rearrangement joins TRBV2 to TRBJ2-7; the D is unclear. This CDR3 comprises 14 residues. V was pared by 3 bases and J by 4 bases, with 13 bases between. Germline CDR1 and CDR2: SNHLY and FYNNEI. CDR3 region: CASSDSRYGYEQYF. The DNA for the CDR3 is TGTGCCAGCAGTGATTCCCGCTATGGTTACGAGCAGTACTTC.

The rearrangement links TRBV2 to TRBJ2-3, with 14 positions matching TRBD2. J gave up 3 bases and V 9 bases, and 11 bases lay outside the gene matches. CDR1 SNHLY and CDR2 FYNNEI come from the germline V gene. This CDR3 contains 17 residues. CDR3 DNA sequence: TGTGCCAGTGGGGTAGCGGGACTAGCGGGGGAAACAGATACGCAGTATTTT. Translated: CASGVAGLAGETDTQYF.

This clone was counted a few times. CDR3 nucleotide sequence: TGCGCCAGCAGCCAAGATGAGGGGGAGCAGCCCCAGCATTTT. It translates to CASSQDEGEQPQHF. The chain combines TRBV4-3 with TRBJ1-5, with a tentative D call TRBD1 (6 bases). The CDR3 totals 14 residues. Germline V gives CDR1 LGHNA, CDR2 YSLEER. V lost 0 bases to trimming and J lost 7 bases, with 10 bases between them.

The V and J genes are TRBV5-1 and TRBJ2-7; D may be TRBD1 (6 bases). Between the trimmed V and J ends, which lost 3 bases and 2 bases, there was a span of 9 bases. The germline V gene encodes CDR1 SGHRS and CDR2 YFSETQ. The CDR3 is 13 amino acids. CDR3 sequence reads: CASSSRGAYEQYF. In DNA, the CDR3 is TGCGCCAGCAGCTCCAGGGGAGCCTACGAGCAGTACTTC.

The gene calls are TRBV6-1 and TRBJ2-1; tentatively, D is TRBD2 (7 bases). This CDR3 has 15 residues. Germline V CDR1 and CDR2: MNHNS, SASEGT. Between the trimmed V and J ends, which lost 5 bases and 5 bases, there was a span of 16 bases. CDR3: CASSFKGGLNNEQFF. In DNA, the CDR3 is TGTGCCAGCAGTTTCAAGGGGGGGCTCAACAATGAGCAGTTCTTC.

The rearrangement uses TRBV7-2 and TRBJ2-5; a weak D match, TRBD2 (5 bases). CDR3 length equals 17 residues. With 2 bases removed from V and 5 bases from J, the gap between germline ends came to 21 bases. Germline values: CDR1 SGHTA, CDR2 FQGNSA. CDR3 amino acids: CASSLLFFCSSRETQYF. CDR3 bases: TGTGCCAGCAGCTTATTGTTTTTCTGTTCTAGCAGGGAGACCCAGTACTTC.

The rearrangement joins TRBV5-1 to TRBJ2-7, with a possible D match to TRBD1 (5 bases). Trimming cost V 0 bases and J 4 bases, with 14 bases left between them. Germline assignment: CDR1 SGHRS and CDR2 YFSETQ. The CDR3 is made up of 15 amino acids. DNA of the CDR3: TGCGCCAGCAGCTTGGGACAGTCTCCGCCTTACGAGCAGTACTTC. Translated, it gives CASSLGQSPPYEQYF.

The rearrangement links TRBV10-3 to TRBJ2-3; D remains ambiguous. Trimming cost V 0 bases and J 4 bases, with 11 bases left between them. The CDR3 is 15 amino acids. Germline values: CDR1 ENHRY, CDR2 SYGVKD. The CDR3 sequence is CAISESGFRSDTQYF. The DNA for the CDR3 is TGTGCCATCAGTGAGTCCGGGTTCCGGTCAGATACGCAGTATTTT.

The chain combines TRBV14 with TRBJ1-1; a weak D match, TRBD1 (5 bases). Per germline, CDR1 SGHDN and CDR2 FVKESK. Between the trimmed V and J ends, which lost 4 bases and 4 bases, there was a span of 25 bases. CDR3 size: 18 residues. Written as DNA, the CDR3 is TGTGCCAGCAGCCTCCGGCCTGGCGGGAGGGGAGTATGCACTGAAGCTTTCTTT. It yields the protein CASSLRPGGRGVCTEAFF.

The chain carries TRBV11-2 and TRBJ2-1; D possibly corresponds to TRBD2 (6 bases). Trimming pared 0 bases from V and 5 bases from J, leaving 26 bases between. The CDR3 runs 20 residues. Germline loops: CDR1 SGHAT, CDR2 FQNNGV. CDR3 nucleotide sequence: TGTGCCAGCAGCTTAGAACGAGCCGGGGGACCGGAGGGCCTAAACAATGAGCAGTTCTTC. It codes for CASSLERAGGPEGLNNEQFF.